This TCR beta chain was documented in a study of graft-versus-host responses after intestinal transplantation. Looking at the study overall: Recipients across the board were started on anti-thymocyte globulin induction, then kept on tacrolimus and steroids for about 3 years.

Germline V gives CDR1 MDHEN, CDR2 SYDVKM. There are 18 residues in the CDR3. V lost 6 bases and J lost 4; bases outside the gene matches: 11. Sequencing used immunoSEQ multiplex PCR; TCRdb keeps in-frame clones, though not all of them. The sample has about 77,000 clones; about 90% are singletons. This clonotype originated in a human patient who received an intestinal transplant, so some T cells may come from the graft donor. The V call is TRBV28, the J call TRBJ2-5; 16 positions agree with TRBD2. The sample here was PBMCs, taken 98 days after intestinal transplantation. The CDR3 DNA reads TGTGCCAGCAGCCCCATGGGGACTAGCGGGAGGGCCGGAGAGACCCAGTACTTC. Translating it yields CASSPMGTSGRAGETQYF.